The next 30 T cell receptor beta chains were all read from a single sample in a study of PD-L1 blockade in urothelial cancer. Data came from immunoSEQ multiplex PCR; TCRdb stores just in-frame clones and leaves some out. The table has some 84,000 clones, 82% seen once. The sequencing used PBMCs, collected around atezolizumab (anti-PD-L1) treatment. The source is a man aged 65 to 79 with urothelial cancer.

The CDR3: CASSTSGQGREQYF. CDR3 nucleotides: TGTGCCAGTAGTACCTCGGGACAGGGTCGCGAGCAGTACTTC. This chain links TRBV19 with TRBJ2-7, with 9 positions matching TRBD1. The germline V gene has CDR1 LNHDA and CDR2 SQIVND (reference sequence). With V trimmed by 4 bases and J by 6 bases, 7 bases remained unmatched. The CDR3 loop spans 14 amino acids.

Comments on this clone: One end of the junction varies from germline; a read error may be responsible. The chain uses TRBV10-3 and TRBJ2-2; 7 bases agree with TRBD2. The CDR3 is 14 amino acids. Germline V gene data show CDR1 as ENHRY and CDR2 as SYGVKD. This chain's CDR3 is CALRAGENTGELFF. Written as DNA, the CDR3 is TGTGCCCTCAGGGCGGGGGAGAACACCGGGGAGCTGTTTTTT.

The rearrangement links TRBV27 to TRBJ1-2, with a weak D call TRBD1 (5 bases). The germline V gene has CDR1 MNHEY and CDR2 SMNVEV (reference sequence). The ends were cut back, 6 bases at V and 7 bases at J, with 24 bases in the middle. There are 16 residues in the CDR3. This CDR3 is CASSRRRHQGFGGYTF. CDR3 nucleotides: TGTGCCAGCAGCAGAAGAAGACATCAGGGATTTGGTGGCTACACCTTC.

This clone was seen a single time. The chain carries TRBV6-5 and TRBJ1-2, with D maybe TRBD1 (5 bases). Germline-derived CDR1 and CDR2 are MNHEY and SVGAGI. V was cut by 8 bases and J by 6 bases, with 22 bases left in between. The CDR3 runs to 15 residues. CDR3 nucleotides: TGTGCCAGCGGGGGGAGTAAAGGGGAGGAAGATGGCTACACCTTC. Amino acid sequence: CASGGSKGEEDGYTF.

This chain links TRBV7-9 with TRBJ1-2; tentative D call: TRBD1 (6 bases). Trimming left V 1 base short and J 4 bases short, with 13 bases between. The CDR3 is 15 residues long. Germline loops: CDR1 SEHNR, CDR2 FQNEAQ (reference sequence). CDR3 sequence reads: CASSLVEDRLYGYTF. In DNA, the CDR3 is TGTGCCAGCAGCTTAGTGGAGGACAGACTCTATGGCTACACCTTC.

This chain uses TRBV9 with TRBJ2-7, with unresolved D. Per the germline V gene, CDR1 is SGDLS and CDR2 is YYNGEE. This CDR3 has 14 amino acids. Trimming took 3 bases from V and 0 from J, leaving 10 bases between them. CDR3 residues: CASSALVGSYEQYF. CDR3 nucleotides: TGTGCCAGCAGCGCCCTGGTCGGCTCCTACGAGCAGTACTTC. Based on the CDR3 plus reference TRBV9 and TRBJ2-7, the full variable domain is DSGVTQTPKHLITATGQRVTLRCSPRSGDLSVYWYQQSLDQGLQFLIQYYNGEERAKGNILERFSAQQFPDLHSELNLSSLELGDSALYFCASSALVGSYEQYFGPGTRLTVT.

The chain recombines TRBV6-5 with TRBJ2-7; 9 bases match TRBD1. The CDR3 covers 14 residues. The germline CDR1 and CDR2 sequences are MNHEY and SVGAGI. The ends lost 5 bases at V and 2 bases at J; junction bases unmatched: 4. The CDR3 region is CASSPQGAPYEQYF. As DNA, the CDR3 is TGTGCCAGCAGTCCACAGGGGGCGCCCTACGAGCAGTACTTC.

The chain recombines TRBV6-1 with TRBJ1-1; 11 bases align to TRBD1. This CDR3 comprises 14 residues. Germline V gene sequence: CDR1 MNHNS, CDR2 SASEGT. With V trimmed by 11 bases and J by 3 bases, 8 bases remained unmatched. The CDR3, as DNA: TGTGCCGGCATGGACAGGGGGCCCGACACTGAAGCTTTCTTT. It yields the protein CAGMDRGPDTEAFF.

In this sample, this clone turned up once. V usage is TRBV7-2 and J usage is TRBJ2-3; 9 nucleotides agree with TRBD2. The length of the CDR3 is 15 residues. Germline V gives CDR1 SGHTA, CDR2 FQGNSA. V gave up 3 bases and J gave up 6 bases; unmatched junction bases: 7. The DNA for the CDR3 is TGTGCCAGCAGCTTGGTAGCGGGAGAAGCGGATACGCAGTATTTT. This encodes CASSLVAGEADTQYF.

The chain combines TRBV10-3 with TRBJ1-2; D call uncertain. The CDR3 is made up of 14 amino acids. Germline V lookup: CDR1 ENHRY, CDR2 SYGVKD. Between the trimmed V and J ends, which lost 10 bases and 0 bases, there was a span of 15 bases. The CDR3 DNA reads as TGTGCCACTGGAGTGGTGGGAGCTAACTATGGCTACACCTTC. Translation gives CATGVVGANYGYTF.

CDR3 sequence reads: CASRSPTGEEQYF. CDR3 DNA: TGCGCCAGCAGATCCCCTACAGGGGAAGAGCAGTACTTC. The chain recombines TRBV5-1 with TRBJ2-7, with 7 bases matching TRBD1. Germline trimming cut 5 bases from V and 7 bases from J; bases unmatched to any gene: 9. Germline CDR1 SGHRS, CDR2 YFSETQ. CDR3 size: 13 residues.

The rearrangement joins TRBV9 to TRBJ2-3; TRBD1 might be the D (5 bases). The CDR3 sequence is 14 residues long. Deletions cut 1 base from V and 4 bases from J, with 10 bases between. The germline CDR1 and CDR2 sequences are SGDLS and YYNGEE. The CDR3 region is CASSVTPRADTQYF. As DNA, the CDR3 is TGTGCCAGCAGCGTAACTCCCAGGGCAGATACGCAGTATTTT.

The J gene is TRBJ1-2, the V gene TRBV6-1, with 10 bases that match TRBD1. The junction had 9 bases not matched to a gene; V was cut back by 10 bases and J by 7 bases. The germline gives CDR1 MNHNS, CDR2 SASEGT. The CDR3 length is 13 residues. The CDR3, as DNA: TGTGCCACCTCGACAGGGGGCTTTCGTGGCTACACCTTC. Translated, it gives CATSTGGFRGYTF.

V gene TRBV6-6 combines with J gene TRBJ1-4, with TRBD1 matching over 8 bases. The CDR3 spans 15 residues. The ends lost 5 bases at V and 5 bases at J; junction bases unmatched: 7. CDR1 is MNHNY and CDR2 is SVGAGI in the germline V gene (reference sequence). This CDR3 is CASSPRTGLNEKLFF. Here the CDR3 DNA reads TGTGCCAGCAGTCCTCGGACAGGGTTAAATGAAAAACTGTTTTTT.

This rearrangement joins TRBV4-3 to TRBJ2-1; tentatively, D is TRBD2 (6 bases). The CDR3 is 15 residues long. Germline V gene sequence: CDR1 LGHNA, CDR2 YSLEER. The V end was cut by 0 bases, the J end by 4 bases, with 10 bases between. CDR3 nucleotide sequence: TGCGCCAGCAGCCAAGAAGTAGCGGAGTACAATGAGCAGTTCTTC. The encoded protein is CASSQEVAEYNEQFF.

V and J are TRBV7-2 and TRBJ1-1; a possible D gene is TRBD1 (5 bases). This CDR3 region has 12 residues. V was clipped by 3 bases and J by 7 bases, with 9 bases between them. Germline values: CDR1 SGHTA, CDR2 FQGNSA. Here the CDR3 DNA reads TGTGCCAGCAGCTTGAACAGGATTGAAGCTTTCTTT. Encoded protein: CASSLNRIEAFF.

This clone was recorded a few times. This chain uses TRBV28 with TRBJ2-3; 15 positions agree with TRBD2. This CDR3 comprises 17 residues. V lost 5 bases, J lost 4 bases, and 7 bases stayed unmatched. Germline V CDR1 and CDR2: MDHEN, SYDVKM. This CDR3 is CASSAGTSGRRSDTQYF. The CDR3 nucleotides are TGTGCCAGCAGTGCCGGGACTAGCGGGAGGAGGTCAGATACGCAGTATTTT.

This rearrangement joins TRBV5-5 to TRBJ2-1, with TRBD1 matching over 9 bases. Germline CDR1 SGHKS, CDR2 YYEKEE (reference sequence). With V trimmed by 0 bases and J by 5 bases, 3 bases remained unmatched. The CDR3 is made up of 15 amino acids. The CDR3 is CASSLEGQGDNEQFF. CDR3 bases: TGTGCCAGCAGCTTGGAGGGACAGGGTGACAATGAGCAGTTCTTC.

V gene TRBV6-1 combines with J gene TRBJ1-2, with D maybe TRBD1 (5 bases). Germline assignment: CDR1 MNHNS and CDR2 SASEGT. This CDR3 region has 12 residues. The V and J ends lost 1 base and 5 bases respectively, with 5 bases between them. In DNA form, the CDR3 reads TGTGCCAGCAGTGAAGACAGGTATGGCTACACCTTC. This sequence encodes CASSEDRYGYTF.

The chain joins TRBV7-8 to TRBJ2-7, with D perhaps TRBD2 (6 bases). The ends were cut back, 5 bases at V and 3 bases at J, with 14 bases in the middle. The CDR3 runs 14 residues. Germline V lookup: CDR1 SGHVS, CDR2 FQNEAQ. CDR3 nucleotide sequence: TGTGCCAGCAGCACCAGCGGGCTCATCTACGAGCAGTACTTC. Residues: CASSTSGLIYEQYF.

The chain employs TRBV4-1 and TRBJ1-5, with 9 bases matching TRBD1. Germline V gives CDR1 MGHRA, CDR2 YSYEKL. J was trimmed by 6 bases and V by 5 bases; bases with no gene match: 8. CDR3 size: 15 residues. CDR3 nucleotides: TGCGCCAGCAGCTCGACAGGGACAGGGACTCAGCCCCAGCATTTT. Translating it yields CASSSTGTGTQPQHF.

V and J are TRBV7-2 and TRBJ1-2; tentative D call: TRBD1 (5 bases). Germline V gene sequence: CDR1 SGHTA, CDR2 FQGNSA. CDR3 length equals 15 residues. V lost 1 base to trimming and J lost 4 bases, with 13 bases between them. CDR3 DNA: TGTGCCAGCAGCTTAGGTCCCAGGGCTGCCTATGGCTACACCTTC. It encodes CASSLGPRAAYGYTF.

The rearrangement uses TRBV7-9 and TRBJ2-7; the match to TRBD1 covers 11 bases. With 11 bases clipped from V and 6 bases from J, the junction kept 9 bases outside the gene matches. The CDR3 has 13 residues. The V gene's germline CDR1 is SEHNR and CDR2 FQNEAQ (reference sequence). The CDR3 loop reads CAVTGQGGGEQYF. The DNA for the CDR3 is TGTGCCGTAACGGGACAGGGGGGGGGCGAGCAGTACTTC. Variable domain in full (rest from reference TRBV7-9 and TRBJ2-7): DTGVSQNPRHKITKRGQNVTFRCDPISEHNRLYWYRQTLGQGPEFLTYFQNEAQLEKSRLLSDRFSAERPKGSFSTLEIQRTEQGDSAMYLCAVTGQGGGEQYFGPGTRLTVT.

This chain uses TRBV7-3 with TRBJ2-5; no reliable D call. The ends were cut back, 3 bases at V and 3 bases at J, with 11 bases in the middle. Germline loops: CDR1 SGHTA, CDR2 FQGTGA. The CDR3 runs 14 residues. Here the CDR3 DNA reads TGTGCCAGCAGCTTGGCAGACTCGAAAGAGACCCAGTACTTC. This encodes CASSLADSKETQYF.

This clone has only one observation. The genes are TRBV29-1 and TRBJ1-2; TRBD1 agrees at 10 bases. V was pared by 4 bases and J by 7 bases, with 3 bases of the junction left unmatched. The CDR3 is 12 amino acids. Germline V lookup: CDR1 SQVTM, CDR2 ANQGSEA. The CDR3 reads CSVVGTGAGYTF. CDR3 nucleotide sequence: TGCAGCGTTGTGGGGACAGGGGCTGGCTACACCTTC.

The gene calls are TRBV2 and TRBJ1-5, with 8 bases identical to TRBD1. The CDR3 is made up of 14 amino acids. Germline CDR1 and CDR2: SNHLY and FYNNEI. With V trimmed by 6 bases and J by 0 bases, 1 base remained unmatched. The CDR3 DNA is TGTGCCAGCAGGGACAGGGTTAGCAATCAGCCCCAGCATTTT. Amino acid sequence: CASRDRVSNQPQHF.

The chain has TRBV15 and TRBJ1-3; 7 nucleotides match TRBD1. The germline gives CDR1 LNHNV, CDR2 YYDKDF (reference sequence). V lost 0 bases to trimming and J lost 5 bases; unmatched junction nucleotides: 7. This CDR3 comprises 16 residues. The CDR3 DNA sequence: TGTGCCACCAGCAGAGAGAATCAGGGGGGAAGAAACACCATATATTTT. Protein: CATSRENQGGRNTIYF. The whole variable domain, remainder taken from reference TRBV15 and TRBJ1-3, is DAMVIQNPRYQVTQFGKPVTLSCSQTLNHNVMYWYQQKSSQAPKLLFHYYDKDFNNEADTPDNFQSRRPNTSFCFLDIRSPGLGDTAMYLCATSRENQGGRNTIYFGEGSWLTVV.

This clone was recorded a few times. CDR3 sequence reads: CSVHDRGMNTEAFF. Written as DNA, the CDR3 is TGCAGCGTTCACGATCGGGGGATGAACACTGAAGCTTTCTTT. The chain carries TRBV29-1 and TRBJ1-1; D is possibly TRBD1 (5 bases). Germline-derived CDR1 and CDR2 are SQVTM and ANQGSEA. V was trimmed by 5 bases and J by 0 bases, leaving 13 bases between them. The CDR3 totals 14 residues.

The V and J genes are TRBV19 and TRBJ2-3; weak D call: TRBD1 (6 bases). Germline loops: CDR1 LNHDA, CDR2 SQIVND (reference sequence). The CDR3 runs 12 residues. V was trimmed by 4 bases and J by 9 bases, leaving 11 bases between them. The chain's CDR3 is CASSTEGVTQYF. The CDR3 nucleotides are TGTGCCAGTAGTACCGAGGGGGTGACGCAGTATTTT.

The chain recombines TRBV2 with TRBJ2-2; tentative D call: TRBD1 (6 bases). This CDR3 contains 15 residues. Trimming pared 2 bases from V and 5 bases from J, leaving 12 bases between. Per germline, CDR1 SNHLY and CDR2 FYNNEI. The CDR3 bases are TGTGCCAGCAGTGAACTTGACAGGAGGACCGGGGAGCTGTTTTTT. This codes for CASSELDRRTGELFF.